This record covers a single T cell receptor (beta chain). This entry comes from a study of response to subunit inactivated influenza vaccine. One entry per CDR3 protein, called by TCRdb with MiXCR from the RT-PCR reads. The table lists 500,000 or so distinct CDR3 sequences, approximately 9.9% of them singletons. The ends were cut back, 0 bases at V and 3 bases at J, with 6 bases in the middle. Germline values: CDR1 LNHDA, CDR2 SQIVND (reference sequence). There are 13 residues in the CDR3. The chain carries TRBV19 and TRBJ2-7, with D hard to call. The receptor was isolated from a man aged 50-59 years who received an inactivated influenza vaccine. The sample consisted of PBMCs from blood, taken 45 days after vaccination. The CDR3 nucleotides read TGTGCCAGTAGTATAGATCCCAGCTACGAGCAGTACTTC. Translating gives CASSIDPSYEQYF.